Following are 24 T cell receptor beta chains from one sample sequenced in a study of neurological immune-mediated disorders (dated by TCRdb to between 2018 and 2021). Receptor amplification or capture employed 5' RACE. The instrument given in TCRdb is Illumina HiSeq 2500. TCRdb redid the processing of the public reads, applying fastp at Q25 and MiXCR, and retained in-frame beta chains. Identical CDR3 proteins give one entry, which carries the most common genes and DNA. This sample has about 46,000 distinct CDR3 sequences in its table, and under 2% of those were observed once. The ten largest clones take up approximately 2.1% of the sample. The material sequenced was PBMCs. The source is a woman in her forties with multiple sclerosis.

This clonotype was seen at least ten times. The chain uses TRBV29-1 and TRBJ2-7; 8 positions match TRBD1. Trimming at V came to 7 bases and at J to 4 bases, leaving 12 bases not matched to a gene. CDR1 and CDR2 (germline): SQVTM, ANQGSEA. CDR3 length equals 14 residues. The CDR3 region has the DNA TGCAGCGCCGGGATTCGACAGGGGAAATACGAGCAGTACTTC. Its translation is CSAGIRQGKYEQYF.

This clonotype was seen repeatedly, ten times or more. The chain couples TRBV20-1 to TRBJ2-1; 7 bases agree with TRBD1. This CDR3 has 17 amino acids. The germline gives CDR1 DFQATT, CDR2 SNEGSKA (reference sequence). Trimming at V came to 5 bases and at J to 0 bases, leaving 13 bases not matched to a gene. CDR3 DNA: TGCAGTGCTGAAGGGGGCTGGGGGTTTAGCTCCTACAATGAGCAGTTCTTC. It is translated as CSAEGGWGFSSYNEQFF.

This clonotype was detected many times. The V call is TRBV9, the J call TRBJ1-1, with D tentatively TRBD1 (6 bases). Trimming pared 0 bases from V and 1 base from J, leaving 7 bases between. The CDR3 is made up of 14 amino acids. Germline V gene sequence: CDR1 SGDLS, CDR2 YYNGEE. This chain's CDR3 is CASSVEGGNTEAFF. Written as DNA, the CDR3 is TGTGCCAGCAGCGTAGAGGGGGGGAACACTGAAGCTTTCTTT. The full variable domain, completed using reference TRBV9 and TRBJ1-1, is DSGVTQTPKHLITATGQRVTLRCSPRSGDLSVYWYQQSLDQGLQFLIQYYNGEERAKGNILERFSAQQFPDLHSELNLSSLELGDSALYFCASSVEGGNTEAFFGQGTRLTVV.

Many counts were recorded for this clonotype. This chain connects TRBV6-1 to TRBJ1-5; D is unclear. The germline gives CDR1 MNHNS, CDR2 SASEGT. The CDR3 loop spans 16 amino acids. Trimming left V 10 bases short and J 1 base short, with 20 bases between. CDR3 DNA sequence: TGTGCCACCTCCCCAGCTATACGGGCGAGCAATCAGCCCCAGCATTTT. Translation gives CATSPAIRASNQPQHF.

In its sample, this clonotype was seen many times. This rearrangement joins TRBV5-1 to TRBJ2-1; 13 bases are shared with TRBD2. V was clipped by 2 bases and J by 5 bases; unmatched bases: 1. This CDR3 has 15 amino acids. Germline V gives CDR1 SGHRS, CDR2 YFSETQ. The CDR3 here is CASSLLAGGDNEQFF. The DNA for the CDR3 is TGCGCCAGCAGCTTACTAGCGGGGGGGGACAATGAGCAGTTCTTC.

This clonotype has at least ten counts. This chain links TRBV5-1 with TRBJ1-5; 7 nucleotides agree with TRBD1. CDR3 length: 15 amino acids. Germline V lookup: CDR1 SGHRS, CDR2 YFSETQ. J was trimmed by 7 bases and V by 0 bases; bases with no gene match: 7. CDR3 region: CASSLAPGGSQPQHF. Written as DNA, the CDR3 is TGCGCCAGCAGCTTGGCTCCAGGGGGATCCCAGCCCCAGCATTTT. The full variable domain, its missing parts supplied by reference TRBV5-1 and TRBJ1-5, is KAGVTQTPRYLIKTRGQQVTLSCSPISGHRSVSWYQQTPGQGLQFLFEYFSETQRNKGNFPGRFSGRQFSNSRSEMNVSTLELGDSALYLCASSLAPGGSQPQHFGDGTRLSIL.

This clonotype was counted ten times or more. This chain links TRBV6-5 with TRBJ1-1; no clear D. The CDR3 has 14 residues. The germline V gene encodes CDR1 MNHEY and CDR2 SVGAGI. V lost 5 bases and J lost 4, with 14 bases in between. The CDR3 DNA is TGTGCCAGCAGTACCCTCACGGGTGTCACTGAAGCTTTCTTT. This sequence encodes CASSTLTGVTEAFF.

This clonotype was observed a single time. The V call is TRBV3-1, the J call TRBJ1-4; TRBD1 might be the D (5 bases). Germline V CDR1 and CDR2: LGHDT, YNNKEL (reference sequence). Trimming cost V 1 base and J 3 bases, with 9 bases left between them. The length of the CDR3 is 15 residues. CDR3 coding DNA: TGTGCCAGCAGCCAAGTAGCGACAGCTAATGAAAAACTGTTTTTT. Translated, it gives CASSQVATANEKLFF.

There are a few counts of this clonotype. It is likely a read error, because the conserved phenylalanine at the end of the CDR3 is missing. The gene calls are TRBV5-1 and TRBJ1-4, with 7 bases aligning to TRBD1. The CDR3 runs to 13 residues. The V and J ends lost 0 bases and 8 bases, in that order; junction bases with no gene match: 1. The germline V gene encodes CDR1 SGHRS and CDR2 YFSETQ. CDR3 region: CASSLGQGEKLFC. DNA for the CDR3: TGCGCCAGCAGCTTGGGACAGGGCGAAAAACTGTTTTGT.

This clonotype appeared many times. V gene TRBV7-9 combines with J gene TRBJ1-6; D perhaps matches TRBD1 (6 bases). The CDR3 totals 15 residues. The germline V gene has CDR1 SEHNR and CDR2 FQNEAQ (reference sequence). Trimming removed 5 bases from V and 10 bases from J, with 18 bases in between. The CDR3 region has the DNA TGTGCCAGCAGCGCAAGCGGCAGGGGCACCTCACCCCTCCACTTT. This gives the protein CASSASGRGTSPLHF.

Ten or more counts support this clonotype. In DNA, the CDR3 is TGCAGTGCTAGAGCGCTCCCGGGACCACTCGTTGAAAAACTGTTTTTT. Its translation is CSARALPGPLVEKLFF. V and J are TRBV20-1 and TRBJ1-4; a weak D match, TRBD1 (5 bases). Germline CDR1 is DFQATT and CDR2 is SNEGSKA (reference sequence). V lost 1 base, J lost 7 bases, and 19 bases lay in between. The CDR3 consists of 16 residues.

This clonotype was counted many times. The chain is built from TRBV6-1 and TRBJ2-7, with D possibly TRBD1 on 6 matching bases. V shed 1 base and J shed 3 bases, with 16 bases lying between them. CDR1 and CDR2 from the germline V gene are MNHNS and SASEGT. The CDR3 has 16 amino acids. Written as DNA, the CDR3 is TGTGCCAGCAGTGAAGACGTTCGACAGGCTTTCTACGAGCAGTACTTC. Its translation is CASSEDVRQAFYEQYF.

This clonotype was seen ten or more times. The J gene is TRBJ1-3, the V gene TRBV5-1, with no clear D. Germline V gene sequence: CDR1 SGHRS, CDR2 YFSETQ. The CDR3 has 14 amino acids. V lost 0 bases, J lost 1 base, and 5 bases lay in between. The CDR3, as DNA: TGCGCCAGCAGCTTGGACAGTTCTGGAAACACCATATATTTT. This gives the protein CASSLDSSGNTIYF.

The sample holds many counts of this clonotype. This rearrangement joins TRBV7-7 to TRBJ1-1; no firm D call. This CDR3 comprises 13 residues. The V gene's germline CDR1 is SSHAT and CDR2 FNYEAQ (reference sequence). The V end was cut by 4 bases, the J end by 0 bases, with 6 bases between. CDR3 residues: CASSSSMNTEAFF. CDR3 nucleotide sequence: TGTGCCAGCAGCTCCAGTATGAACACTGAAGCTTTCTTT.

This clonotype appeared many times. The chain recombines TRBV15 with TRBJ1-1, with D perhaps TRBD1 (5 bases). The CDR3 covers 14 residues. The V gene lost 0 bases and the J gene lost 5 bases, with 10 bases spanning the gap. CDR1 is LNHNV, CDR2 YYDKDF, per germline (reference sequence). CDR3 amino acids: CATSRDKGRTEAFF. The DNA of the CDR3 is TGTGCCACCAGCAGAGATAAGGGGAGGACTGAAGCTTTCTTT.

Ten or more counts support this clonotype. The chain's CDR3 is CASSLGDEQYF. DNA for the CDR3: TGTGCCAGCAGCTTAGGAGACGAGCAGTACTTC. The chain couples TRBV11-2 to TRBJ2-7; no reliable D call. The V gene's germline CDR1 is SGHAT and CDR2 FQNNGV. This CDR3 spans 11 amino acids. Between the trimmed V and J ends, which lost 1 base and 5 bases, there was a span of 3 bases. The whole variable domain, filled in from reference TRBV11-2 and TRBJ2-7, reads EAGVAQSPRYKIIEKRQSVAFWCNPISGHATLYWYQQILGQGPKLLIQFQNNGVVDDSQLPKDRFSAERLKGVDSTLKIQPAKLEDSAVYLCASSLGDEQYFGPGTRLTVT.

This clonotype was recorded many times. The chain couples TRBV6-5 to TRBJ2-2, with 7 bases aligning to TRBD1. V lost 7 bases and J lost 7; bases outside the gene matches: 6. Germline CDR1 and CDR2: MNHEY and SVGAGI. CDR3 length: 13 residues. The CDR3 is CASTEQGIGELFF. CDR3 nucleotide sequence: TGTGCCAGCACCGAACAGGGGATCGGGGAGCTGTTTTTT.

There are many counts of this clonotype. This sequence joins TRBV4-2 and TRBJ1-1, with D possibly matching TRBD1 (5 bases). The CDR3 length is 13 residues. With 2 bases removed from V and 4 bases from J, the gap between germline ends came to 8 bases. The germline V gene encodes CDR1 LGHNA and CDR2 YNFKEQ. The CDR3 coding sequence is TGTGCCAGCAGCCAATCAGGGTTCACTGAAGCTTTCTTT. Amino acids: CASSQSGFTEAFF.

This clonotype was detected ten times or more. The chain combines TRBV27 with TRBJ2-7, with a possible D match to TRBD2 (5 bases). This CDR3 is 14 amino acids long. V lost 6 bases and J lost 2, with 14 bases in between. The germline V gene has CDR1 MNHEY and CDR2 SMNVEV (reference sequence). In DNA, the CDR3 is TGTGCCAGCAGCCCCCTCGGGGTCGCCTACGAGCAGTACTTC. It yields the protein CASSPLGVAYEQYF.

This clonotype has ten or more counts. The chain employs TRBV2 and TRBJ1-5; D perhaps matches TRBD1 (5 bases). The CDR3 length is 12 residues. Between the trimmed V and J ends, which lost 1 base and 11 bases, there was a span of 9 bases. Germline loops: CDR1 SNHLY, CDR2 FYNNEI. The CDR3 spells CASSEGQSTQHF. Written as DNA, the CDR3 is TGTGCCAGCAGTGAAGGACAGAGCACCCAGCATTTT.

Ten or more counts support this clonotype. V gene TRBV12-3 or TRBV12-4 combines with J gene TRBJ2-1; weak D call: TRBD1 (6 bases). V was clipped by 6 bases and J by 10 bases, with 16 bases between them. The CDR3 totals 13 residues. The CDR3 sequence: CASRHPKQGEQFF. The CDR3 DNA reads as TGTGCCAGCAGACACCCGAAACAGGGAGAGCAGTTCTTC.

This clonotype was counted many times. The chain recombines TRBV20-1 with TRBJ1-1; perhaps TRBD1 as D (5 bases). Germline V gene sequence: CDR1 DFQATT, CDR2 SNEGSKA (reference sequence). Trimming cost V 3 bases and J 4 bases, with 9 bases left between them. The CDR3 length is 12 residues. Written as DNA, the CDR3 is TGCAGTGCTAGGGGGGATTCCACTGAAGCTTTCTTT. Protein: CSARGDSTEAFF.

This clonotype was counted at least ten times. A much larger clone differs from this one at a single base, so this may be a read error. The J gene is TRBJ2-5, the V gene TRBV20-1, with D uncertain. CDR1 and CDR2 from the germline V gene are DFQATT and SNEGSKA (reference sequence). There are 13 residues in the CDR3. CDR3 DNA: TGCAGTGCTAGAGATCCCCAGCAAGGGACCCAGTACTTC. Its translation is CSARDPQQGTQYF.

This clonotype was detected many times. The rearrangement joins TRBV18 to TRBJ2-1; D not resolved. This CDR3 spans 15 amino acids. Germline CDR1 KGHSH, CDR2 LQKENI. The ends were cut back, 3 bases at V and 2 bases at J, with 11 bases in the middle. The CDR3 here is CASSPLGKAYNEQFF. CDR3 nucleotide sequence: TGTGCCAGCTCACCGCTAGGAAAAGCCTACAATGAGCAGTTCTTC.